Given below is one T cell receptor (beta chain) in context. The antigen is unknown. The data were taken from a study of T-cell memory formation after mild COVID-19. Study-level information: TCR clusters were largely donor specific.

The CDR3 covers 14 residues. Trimming took 4 bases from V and 1 from J; bases not matched to a gene: 1. Study results and limitations: Cross-reactive memory seemingly joined, as some responding clones were found in pre-infection memory.

TCRdb re-called the 5' RACE reads with MiXCR, one entry per CDR3 protein. The sample holds 250,000 to 350,000 distinct CDR3 sequences, less than 20% seen once. The source of this sequence is a man aged 18 to 30 who had mild COVID-19 (a few samples of this study predate the infection). Cell type and time point are not known. The gene calls are TRBV12-3 or TRBV12-4 and TRBJ1-5; 7 bases match TRBD1. The sequenced material came from PBMCs or a T cell subset sorted from them (not recorded which). Here the CDR3 reads CASSSTGSNQPQHF. CDR3 nucleotides: TGTGCCAGCAGTTCGACAGGGAGCAATCAGCCCCAGCATTTT.